This T cell receptor (beta chain) was profiled in a study of CD8 T cells in Susac syndrome. The CD8+ and CD4+ T cells were negatively isolated, with the TEMRA cells enriched by FACS. The trim removed 6 bases at V and 3 bases at J, leaving 9 bases unmatched. The CDR3 length is 16 residues. Germline lookup yields CDR1 MNHEY and CDR2 SMNVEV (reference sequence). With random hexamers, about 0.45 to 1 ug RNA was reverse transcribed. TCRdb re-called the immunoSEQ multiplex PCR reads with MiXCR, one entry per CDR3 protein. The sample has 230,000 or so distinct CDR3 sequences, about 95% seen once; the top ten hold 0.095%.

This receptor was identified in a human donor with multiple sclerosis. Sequencing was carried out using CD4+ T cells from PBMCs. The gene calls are TRBV27 and TRBJ2-3; 10 bases line up with TRBD1. The CDR3 is CASSSRDRGGTDTQYF. CDR3 nucleotide sequence: TGTGCCAGCAGCTCACGGGACAGGGGCGGAACAGATACGCAGTATTTT.